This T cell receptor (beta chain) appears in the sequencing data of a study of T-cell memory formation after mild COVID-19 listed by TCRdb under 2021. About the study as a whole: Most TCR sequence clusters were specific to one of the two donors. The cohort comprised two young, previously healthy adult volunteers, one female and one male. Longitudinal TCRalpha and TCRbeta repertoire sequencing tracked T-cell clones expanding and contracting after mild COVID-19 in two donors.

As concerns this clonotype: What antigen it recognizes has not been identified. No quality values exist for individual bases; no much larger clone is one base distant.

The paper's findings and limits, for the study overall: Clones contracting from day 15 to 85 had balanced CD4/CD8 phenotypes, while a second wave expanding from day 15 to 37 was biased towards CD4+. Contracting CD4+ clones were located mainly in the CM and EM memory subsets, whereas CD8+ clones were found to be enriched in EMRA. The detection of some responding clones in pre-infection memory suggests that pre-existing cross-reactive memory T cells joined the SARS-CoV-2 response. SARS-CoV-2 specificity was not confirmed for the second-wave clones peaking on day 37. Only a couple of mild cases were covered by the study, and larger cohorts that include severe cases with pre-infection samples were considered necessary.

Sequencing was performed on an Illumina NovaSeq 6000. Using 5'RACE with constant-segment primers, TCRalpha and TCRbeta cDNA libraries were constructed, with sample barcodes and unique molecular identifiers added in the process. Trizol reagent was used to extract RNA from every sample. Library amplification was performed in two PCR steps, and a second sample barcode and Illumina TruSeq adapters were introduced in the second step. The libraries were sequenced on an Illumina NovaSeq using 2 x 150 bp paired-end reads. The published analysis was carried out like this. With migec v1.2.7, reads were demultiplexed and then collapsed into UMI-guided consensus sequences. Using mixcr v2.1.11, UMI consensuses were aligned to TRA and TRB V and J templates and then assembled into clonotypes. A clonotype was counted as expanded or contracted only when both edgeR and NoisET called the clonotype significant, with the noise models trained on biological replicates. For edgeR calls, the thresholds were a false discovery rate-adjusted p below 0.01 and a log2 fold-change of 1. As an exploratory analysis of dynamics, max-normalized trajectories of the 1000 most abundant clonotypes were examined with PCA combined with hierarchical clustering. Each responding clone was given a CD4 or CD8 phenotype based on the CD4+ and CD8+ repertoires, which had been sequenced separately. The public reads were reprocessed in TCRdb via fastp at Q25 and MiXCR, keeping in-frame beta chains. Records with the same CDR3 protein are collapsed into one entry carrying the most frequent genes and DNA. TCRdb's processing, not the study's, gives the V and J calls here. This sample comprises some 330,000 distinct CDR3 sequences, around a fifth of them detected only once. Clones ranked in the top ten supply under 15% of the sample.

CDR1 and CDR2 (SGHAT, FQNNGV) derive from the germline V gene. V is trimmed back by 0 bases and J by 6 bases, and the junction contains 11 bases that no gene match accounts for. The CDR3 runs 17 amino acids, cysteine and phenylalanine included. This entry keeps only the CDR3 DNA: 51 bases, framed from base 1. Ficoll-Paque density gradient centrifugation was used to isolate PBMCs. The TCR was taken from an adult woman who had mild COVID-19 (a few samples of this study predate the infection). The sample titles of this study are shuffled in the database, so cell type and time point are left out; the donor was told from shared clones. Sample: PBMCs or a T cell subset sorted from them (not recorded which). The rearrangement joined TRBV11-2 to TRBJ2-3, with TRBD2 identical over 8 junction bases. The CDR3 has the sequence CASSLDPQRERADTQYF. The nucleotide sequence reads TGTGCCAGCAGCTTAGACCCCCAGCGGGAGAGGGCGGATACGCAGTATTTT.